The 26 T cell receptor beta chains in this list originate from one sample, sequenced in a study of T cell responses to AZD1222 COVID-19 vaccine listed by TCRdb under 2021. This sample's time point label indicates: about 28 days (+/-7) after the second vaccine dose. Taken with the paper, the label for treatment or condition translates to: meningococcal conjugate vaccine given as trial control. Library construction relied on the immunoSEQ multiplex PCR assay. The table was pulled from immuneACCESS by TCRdb, which kept in-frame rearrangements only. Such tables lose some clones; where checked, under half of the loss comes from unresolved V genes, and the rest has no known cause. Recorded for this sample are tens of thousands of clones; 65% to 80% of them occurred a single time. The ten largest account for 25% to 30% of the sample. Sample: peripheral blood, taken 28 days after the second dose of the MenACWY control vaccine. These receptors were taken from an adult who received the MenACWY meningococcal vaccine as a control.

The chain carries TRBV27 and TRBJ2-7; 7 bases align to TRBD2. With 5 bases clipped from V and 2 bases from J, the junction kept 6 bases outside the gene matches. CDR1 MNHEY and CDR2 SMNVEV come from the germline V gene (reference sequence). The CDR3 has 14 residues. The DNA for the CDR3 is TGTGCCAGCAGTGGAGCGGGGACGCCCTACGAGCAGTACTTC. It codes for CASSGAGTPYEQYF.

V and J are TRBV18 and TRBJ1-1; D gene ambiguous. Deletions cut 3 bases from V and 0 bases from J, with 8 bases between. Looked up from germline, CDR1 is KGHSH and CDR2 is LQKENI. CDR3 length equals 14 residues. The CDR3 region has the DNA TGTGCCAGCTCACCCCAGCCCATGAACACTGAAGCTTTCTTT. Protein product: CASSPQPMNTEAFF.

This clone was found a few times. V and J are TRBV2 and TRBJ1-6; no firm D call. CDR3 length equals 14 residues. V lost 3 bases and J 7 bases, leaving 10 bases between the germline ends. The germline V gene has CDR1 SNHLY and CDR2 FYNNEI. The CDR3 bases are TGTGCCAGCAGTGATAACAGTGGAAATTCACCCCTCCACTTT. This translates into CASSDNSGNSPLHF.

Only a few counts were recorded for this clone. The rearrangement joins TRBV5-4 to TRBJ2-2, with D tentatively TRBD1 (6 bases). V lost 4 bases and J 8 bases, leaving 9 bases between the germline ends. The germline V gene has CDR1 SGHNT and CDR2 YYREEE (reference sequence). The CDR3 sequence is 12 residues long. Here the CDR3 reads CASSKQGGELFF. Here the CDR3 DNA reads TGTGCCAGCAGCAAACAGGGAGGGGAGCTGTTTTTT.

The chain has TRBV6-5 and TRBJ1-5; maybe TRBD1 (5 bases). Trimming cost V 8 bases and J 2 bases, with 13 bases left between them. Germline loops: CDR1 MNHEY, CDR2 SVGAGI. The length of the CDR3 is 14 residues. The CDR3 region has the DNA TGTGCCAGCTGGCGGGGGGGACGCAATCAGCCCCAGCATTTT. Residues: CASWRGGRNQPQHF.

J is TRBJ1-3 and V is TRBV2; TRBD1 might be the D (5 bases). This CDR3 has 15 residues. Germline V gene sequence: CDR1 SNHLY, CDR2 FYNNEI. The ends were cut back, 6 bases at V and 4 bases at J, with 16 bases in the middle. CDR3 DNA: TGTGCCAGCAGCCTGGATGGGGGAAGGGGAAACACCATATATTTT. Its translation: CASSLDGGRGNTIYF.

The chain uses TRBV5-1 and TRBJ1-2; 8 positions match TRBD1. Trimming at V came to 1 base and at J to 7 bases, leaving 3 bases not matched to a gene. This CDR3 region has 13 residues. Germline lookup yields CDR1 SGHRS and CDR2 YFSETQ. The CDR3 bases are TGCGCCAGCAGCTTGTCAGGGGGCTTTGGCTACACCTTC. Translated: CASSLSGGFGYTF.

This clone was counted only a few times. V and J are TRBV13 and TRBJ2-3; 14 bases line up with TRBD2. The CDR3 runs to 18 residues. CDR1 is PRHDT, CDR2 FYEKMQ, per germline (reference sequence). V shed 5 bases, J shed 9 bases, and the junction held 16 bases outside the gene matches. Written as DNA, the CDR3 is TGTGCCAGCAGCGGTTCGGGACTAGCGGGAGCGCCAAGTAGCACGCAGTATTTT. This sequence encodes CASSGSGLAGAPSSTQYF. Looking up the rest from reference TRBV13 and TRBJ2-3 gives the full variable domain: AAGVIQSPRHLIKEKRETATLKCYPIPRHDTVYWYQQGPGQDPQFLISFYEKMQSDKGSIPDRFSAQQFSDYHSELNMSSLELGDSALYFCASSGSGLAGAPSSTQYFGPGTRLTVL.

The chain links TRBV11-2 to TRBJ2-3, with 9 bases aligning to TRBD2. CDR1 is SGHAT and CDR2 is FQNNGV in the germline V gene. The CDR3 runs to 14 residues. The trim removed 5 bases at V and 4 bases at J, leaving 4 bases unmatched. The CDR3 spells CASSAGTSSDTQYF. Written as DNA, the CDR3 is TGTGCCAGCAGCGCTGGGACTAGCTCAGATACGCAGTATTTT. The whole variable domain, filled in from reference TRBV11-2 and TRBJ2-3, reads EAGVAQSPRYKIIEKRQSVAFWCNPISGHATLYWYQQILGQGPKLLIQFQNNGVVDDSQLPKDRFSAERLKGVDSTLKIQPAKLEDSAVYLCASSAGTSSDTQYFGPGTRLTVL.

This chain connects TRBV12-3 or TRBV12-4 to TRBJ2-7; the D is unclear. Trimming stripped 0 bases from V and 0 bases from J, with 0 bases between. The CDR3 length is 12 residues. The CDR3 loop is CASSLASYEQYF. The CDR3 DNA reads TGTGCCAGCAGTTTAGCCTCCTACGAGCAGTACTTC.

The chain employs TRBV28 and TRBJ2-7, with D uncertain. CDR3 size: 11 residues. The germline CDR1 and CDR2 sequences are MDHEN and SYDVKM. Trimming pared 4 bases from V and 4 bases from J, leaving 5 bases between. CDR3 in DNA: TGTGCCAGCAGTTCAGATTACGAGCAGTACTTC. Residues: CASSSDYEQYF.

J is TRBJ1-2 and V is TRBV7-9, with D uncertain. Germline V gene data show CDR1 as SEHNR and CDR2 as FQNEAQ (reference sequence). V lost 5 bases and J lost 7, with 11 bases in between. The CDR3 has 12 amino acids. The CDR3 protein is CASSDGDSGYTF. The CDR3 bases are TGTGCCAGCAGCGATGGTGATAGTGGCTACACCTTC.

The V gene is TRBV7-8, the J gene TRBJ1-2; D remains unclear. The germline V gene has CDR1 SGHVS and CDR2 FQNEAQ. The CDR3 covers 15 residues. Deletions cut 4 bases from V and 4 bases from J, with 16 bases between. The CDR3 region is CASSSSLEGTYGYTF. DNA for the CDR3: TGTGCCAGCAGCTCCTCGCTGGAGGGCACCTATGGCTACACCTTC.

The rearrangement links TRBV19 to TRBJ1-4; D unresolved. Trimming shortened V by 6 bases and J by 5 bases, and 10 bases separated the two germline ends. The CDR3 runs 13 residues. Germline V gene lookup returns CDR1 LNHDA and CDR2 SQIVND (reference sequence). DNA of the CDR3: TGTGCCAGTAGATTCGGGCAGAATGAAAAACTGTTTTTT. Amino acid sequence: CASRFGQNEKLFF.

This clone has only a few counts. This chain links TRBV27 with TRBJ2-3, with 7 positions matching TRBD1. Germline V CDR1 and CDR2: MNHEY, SMNVEV (reference sequence). This CDR3 comprises 16 residues. V lost 3 bases to trimming and J lost 0 bases; unmatched junction nucleotides: 6. The CDR3 nucleotides read TGTGCCAGCAGTTTCCTGGGACAGACTAGCACAGATACGCAGTATTTT. Translating gives CASSFLGQTSTDTQYF.

In its sample, this clone was seen once. V gene TRBV3-1 (or the pseudogene TRBV3-2) combines with J gene TRBJ2-1; 12 nucleotides match TRBD2. The CDR3 is 16 amino acids. V dropped 4 bases and J dropped 4; count of bases not matched to a gene: 5. Germline CDR1 is LGHDT and CDR2 is YNNKEL (reference sequence). The CDR3 nucleotides read TGTGCCAGCAGCCTCGGACTAGCGGGAACTTACAATGAGCAGTTCTTC. It yields the protein CASSLGLAGTYNEQFF.

The gene calls are TRBV29-1 and TRBJ2-7; TRBD1 is a possible D gene (6 bases). V lost 4 bases to trimming and J lost 7 bases, with 14 bases between them. This CDR3 comprises 12 residues. CDR1 is SQVTM, CDR2 ANQGSEA, per germline. CDR3 bases: TGCAGCGTTGTTTTGGGCAGGGGTGAGCAGTACTTC. This encodes CSVVLGRGEQYF.

V usage is TRBV18 and J usage is TRBJ2-7; no clear D. Per germline, CDR1 KGHSH and CDR2 LQKENI. The CDR3 contains 13 residues. The V end was cut by 4 bases, the J end by 7 bases, with 14 bases between. CDR3 DNA sequence: TGTGCCAGCTCACTAGATTCAGGACGAGAGCAGTACTTC. Amino acids: CASSLDSGREQYF.

This clone was seen a few times. The V call is TRBV20-1, the J call TRBJ2-3, with 7 bases aligning to TRBD2. Trimming cost V 3 bases and J 5 bases; bases outside gene matches: 11. Germline CDR1 is DFQATT and CDR2 is SNEGSKA (reference sequence). This CDR3 contains 15 residues. CDR3 region: CSASTGTIQGDTQYF. DNA for the CDR3: TGCAGTGCTAGTACCGGGACTATTCAAGGAGATACGCAGTATTTT.

The chain has TRBV6-2 or TRBV6-3 and TRBJ2-5, with D perhaps TRBD1 or TRBD2 (5 bases each). Trimming cost V 0 bases and J 5 bases, with 13 bases left between them. Looked up from germline, CDR1 is MNHEY and CDR2 is SVGEGT. The CDR3 is 15 amino acids. The CDR3 sequence: CASSYSVGVRETQYF. DNA of the CDR3: TGTGCCAGCAGTTACTCAGTGGGGGTCCGGGAGACCCAGTACTTC.

This rearrangement joins TRBV2 to TRBJ1-5; TRBD1 agrees at 7 bases. V was clipped by 2 bases and J by 4 bases; unmatched bases: 11. This CDR3 has 17 amino acids. The germline CDR1 and CDR2 sequences are SNHLY and FYNNEI. CDR3 coding DNA: TGTGCCAGCAGTGAACAAACGGGACAGCGAAAAAATCAGCCCCAGCATTTT. This codes for CASSEQTGQRKNQPQHF.

V and J are TRBV5-5 and TRBJ1-4; D not resolved. The germline V gene encodes CDR1 SGHKS and CDR2 YYEKEE (reference sequence). This CDR3 has 15 residues. The V and J ends lost 4 bases and 2 bases respectively, with 12 bases between them. CDR3 protein: CASSPKPGTNEKLFF. The CDR3 bases are TGTGCCAGCAGCCCGAAGCCGGGCACTAATGAAAAACTGTTTTTT.

The chain couples TRBV28 to TRBJ1-3; TRBD1 aligns across 9 bases. Germline V gives CDR1 MDHEN, CDR2 SYDVKM. The CDR3 runs 16 residues. The V and J ends lost 4 bases and 0 bases, in that order; junction bases with no gene match: 4. CDR3 nucleotide sequence: TGTGCCAGCAGTTCCCCGGGACAGGGCTCTGGAAACACCATATATTTT. It yields the protein CASSSPGQGSGNTIYF.

In DNA, the CDR3 is TGTGCCACCAGCAGATCTACCGAGGGGGCCCAGCATTTT. Translating gives CATSRSTEGAQHF. The chain carries TRBV15 and TRBJ1-5; weak D call: TRBD1 (6 bases). V lost 2 bases to trimming and J lost 11 bases, with 13 bases between them. Germline CDR1 LNHNV, CDR2 YYDKDF (reference sequence). CDR3 length equals 13 residues.

As to this clone: A read error may account for a junction end that differs from germline. This sample also contains other DNA sequences that code for the same CDR3. The chain is built from TRBV27 and TRBJ2-7; D might be TRBD1 (6 bases). Looked up from germline, CDR1 is MNHEY and CDR2 is SMNVEV (reference sequence). CDR3 length: 13 residues. The chain's CDR3 is CASRGIALYEQYF. In DNA form, the CDR3 reads TGCGCCAGCAGGGGAATTGCCCTCTACGAGCAGTACTTC.

The V and J genes are TRBV6-1 and TRBJ2-1; 7 bases align to TRBD2. CDR1 is MNHNS, CDR2 SASEGT, per germline. Trimming removed 2 bases from V and 7 bases from J; junction bases left unmatched: 11. This CDR3 has 16 amino acids. The CDR3 nucleotides are TGTGCCAGCAGTGAATCTTTAACGGGGGGTAGGAATGAGCAGTTCTTC. Translation gives CASSESLTGGRNEQFF.